This note documents a single T cell receptor beta chain sequence. What it recognizes is unknown. This sample is drawn from a study of cytomegalovirus exposure and HLA in healthy donors. Study observations and caveats: TRBV6-2, TRBV6-3 and some other V segments were excluded as indistinguishable. In presence/absence analyses, roughly uniform sequencing depth across donors was assumed. Per a later analysis, HLA-associated TCR beta chains showed more clonal expansion than other, equally common TCR beta chains.

60 Vbeta and 13 Jbeta primers were used in PCR. Profiling relied on immunoSEQ multiplex PCR, and the TCRdb table lists in-frame clones only, not all of them. The top ten hold over 0.6% of the sample, which has around 150,000 clones, over 75% seen once. CDR1 and CDR2 from the germline V gene are MNHEY and SVGAGI. V lost 6 bases to trimming and J lost 4 bases, with 15 bases between them. The CDR3 has 14 residues. The sample comprised PBMCs. The TCR originated in a male donor in good health and CMV-seronegative. The rearrangement joins TRBV6-5 to TRBJ1-2; D unclear. The CDR3 loop reads CASSRGGSSYGYTF. The DNA for the CDR3 is TGTGCCAGCAGCCGAGGTGGCTCGAGCTATGGCTACACCTTC.